Sequencing of this T cell receptor beta chain was carried out in a study of T cell responses to AZD1222 COVID-19 vaccine. Study-level results: Increased Spike-specific TCR breadth and depth were observed after two AZD1222 doses. Spike as a whole was targeted by vaccine-associated CD4 TCRs, dominant at 160-218 and 743-854.

As for this clone: The antigen is undetermined. The same CDR3 is also encoded by other DNA sequences in this sample.

Profiled with immunoSEQ multiplex PCR; TCRdb holds only in-frame clones, not every one. The sample consists of about 270,000 clones, 90% to 95% of them appearing once. The germline gives CDR1 SGHRS, CDR2 YFSETQ. The CDR3 runs 14 residues. V gave up 4 bases and J gave up 4 bases, with 12 bases separating them. This sequence was found in an adult who received the AZD1222 COVID-19 vaccine. The rearrangement uses TRBV5-1 and TRBJ1-5; D possibly corresponds to TRBD1 (5 bases). The sample consisted of peripheral blood, taken 28 days after the second AZD1222 dose. The CDR3 loop reads CASSLAGGNQPQHF. The CDR3 nucleotides read TGCGCCAGCAGCCTGGCGGGGGGAAATCAGCCCCAGCATTTT.